This TCR beta chain is drawn from a study of response to subunit inactivated influenza vaccine. The germline CDR1 and CDR2 sequences are SEHNR and FQNEAQ (reference sequence). The CDR3 totals 16 residues. V was clipped by 6 bases and J by 5 bases; unmatched bases: 11. From the RT-PCR reads, TCRdb called clonotypes with MiXCR, one entry per CDR3 protein. The sample holds about 610,000 distinct CDR3 sequences, 13% to 15% seen once. The V call is TRBV7-9, the J call TRBJ2-3; 10 bases line up with TRBD2. The specimen comprised PBMCs from blood, sampled 11 to 12 days after vaccination. The sequence derives from a man aged 50 or older who received an inactivated influenza vaccine. The CDR3: CASSRGPGLARDTQYF. Written as DNA, the CDR3 is TGTGCCAGCAGTCGCGGACCGGGACTAGCGAGAGATACGCAGTATTTT.